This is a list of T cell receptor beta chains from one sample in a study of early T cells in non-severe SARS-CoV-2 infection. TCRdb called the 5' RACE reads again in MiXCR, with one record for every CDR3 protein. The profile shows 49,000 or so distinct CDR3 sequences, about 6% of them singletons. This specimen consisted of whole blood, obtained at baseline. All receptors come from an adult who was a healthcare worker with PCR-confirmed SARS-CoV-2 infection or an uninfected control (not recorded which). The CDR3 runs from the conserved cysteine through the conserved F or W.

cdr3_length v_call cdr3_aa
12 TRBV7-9 CASSSTGAEQYF
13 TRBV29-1 CSVRVSGANVLTF
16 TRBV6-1 CASSEGSWGSNQPQHF
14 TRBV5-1 CASSPTRANTEAFF
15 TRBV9 CASSVSGGLNNEQFF
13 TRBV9 CASSAGQVGEAFF
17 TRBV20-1 CSARALNVGPTNTEAFF
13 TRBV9 CASSVDSGNTIYF
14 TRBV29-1 CSVDGTGFGSGAFF
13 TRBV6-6 CASGRVIGYEQYF
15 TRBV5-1 CASSRAGRSTDTQYF
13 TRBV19 CASSHGLGAEAFF
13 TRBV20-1 CSAREQGMGEQYF
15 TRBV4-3 CASSQIWRGLYGYTF
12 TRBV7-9 CASSPAGVQAFF
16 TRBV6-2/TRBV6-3 CASSYSAGTYYNEQFF
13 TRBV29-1 CSVGTLNTGELFF
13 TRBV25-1 CASSAPYNSPLHF
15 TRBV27 CASSPRPAPGNTIYF
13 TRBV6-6 CASTQGGPGEAFF
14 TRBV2 CASSERISTDTQYF
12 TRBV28 CASSLFTGTQYF
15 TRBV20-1 CSAPQADRRNTEAFF
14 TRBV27 CASSLRGRRTEAFF
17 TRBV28 CASSLARAGIVQETQYF
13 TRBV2 CAGWDRGTDTQYF